This entry lists 9 T cell receptor beta chains sequenced from one sample in a study of cytomegalovirus exposure and HLA in healthy donors. PCR used 60 Vbeta primers and 13 Jbeta primers. Sequencing used immunoSEQ multiplex PCR; TCRdb keeps in-frame clones, though not all of them. Of 100,000 to 120,000 clones listed, around 75% are singletons. Sequenced sample: PBMCs. The source of these receptors is a man between 35 and 55 years old in good health and CMV-seronegative.

The chain links TRBV6-5 to TRBJ2-5, with TRBD1 matching over 7 bases. The DNA end is a closer match to TRBJ2-7, so the J assignment may be wrong. This CDR3 has 15 amino acids. Germline V gene data show CDR1 as MNHEY and CDR2 as SVGAGI. CDR3 region: CASSSPPTGNYEQYF. For the CDR3, the DNA is TGTGCCAGCAGTTCTCCACCGACAGGGAACTACGAGCAGTACTTC.

This chain connects TRBV19 to TRBJ2-7; no clear D. Germline CDR1 and CDR2: LNHDA and SQIVND (reference sequence). The CDR3 spans 12 residues. Between the trimmed V and J ends, which lost 5 bases and 3 bases, there was a span of 8 bases. The CDR3 nucleotides read TGTGCCAGTAGTTCCGGAGTCTACGAGCAGTACTTC. Translation: CASSSGVYEQYF.

This clone was picked up a small number of times. V usage is TRBV6-5 and J usage is TRBJ2-1; TRBD1 matches at 9 bases. The CDR3 is 13 residues long. V trimming: 7 bases; J trimming: 6 bases; junction bases outside the gene matches: 4. CDR1 is MNHEY and CDR2 is SVGAGI in the germline V gene. The CDR3: CASKRDRVNEQFF. DNA of the CDR3: TGTGCCAGCAAGCGGGACAGGGTCAATGAGCAGTTCTTC.

V gene TRBV29-1 combines with J gene TRBJ2-7, with 8 bases matching TRBD2. The CDR3 runs 15 residues. CDR1 and CDR2 from the germline V gene are SQVTM and ANQGSEA. Trimming removed 6 bases from V and 0 bases from J; junction bases left unmatched: 10. The CDR3 nucleotides are TGCAGCGTCCTATACCTAGCGGGTAGCTCCTACGAGCAGTACTTC. It codes for CSVLYLAGSSYEQYF.

This chain uses TRBV25-1 with TRBJ2-7; TRBD1 aligns across 12 bases. The CDR3 covers 16 residues. Germline V gives CDR1 MGHDK, CDR2 SYGVNS. The J segment lost 3 bases and the V segment lost 3 bases, leaving 6 bases of the junction unmatched. CDR3 nucleotides: TGTGCCAGCAGTGACTTTGGGACAGGGGGCGGCTACGAGCAGTACTTC. Translating it yields CASSDFGTGGGYEQYF.

This chain links TRBV7-6 with TRBJ1-1; D call uncertain. The germline V and J ends were trimmed by 1 base and 4 bases, with 13 bases remaining between them. From germline, CDR1 is SGHVS and CDR2 FNYEAQ. This CDR3 has 15 residues. CDR3 DNA: TGTGCCAGCAGCTTAGATCTAAACTCGGGCACTGAAGCTTTCTTT. It translates to CASSLDLNSGTEAFF. The full variable domain, its missing parts supplied by reference TRBV7-6 and TRBJ1-1, is GAGVSQSPRYKVTKRGQDVALRCDPISGHVSLYWYRQALGQGPEFLTYFNYEAQQDKSGLPNDRFSAERPEGSISTLTIQRTEQRDSAMYRCASSLDLNSGTEAFFGQGTRLTVV.

About this clone itself: The junction departs from germline at one end; a sequencing error may be responsible. The chain joins TRBV7-9 to TRBJ1-2; TRBD1 aligns across 7 bases. CDR3 length: 10 amino acids. CDR1 and CDR2 (germline): SEHNR, FQNEAQ (reference sequence). CDR3 DNA: TGTTCCAGCAGCCCCCGCGGGACAGACTTC. This sequence encodes CSSSPRGTDF.

The chain employs TRBV27 and TRBJ2-2; TRBD2 aligns across 7 bases. Germline-derived CDR1 and CDR2 are MNHEY and SMNVEV (reference sequence). V was clipped by 2 bases and J by 4 bases; unmatched bases: 7. This CDR3 comprises 16 residues. In DNA, the CDR3 is TGTGCCAGCAGTTTAGGACTAGACTATGGCACCGGGGAGCTGTTTTTT. Translating gives CASSLGLDYGTGELFF.

The rearrangement links TRBV4-1 to TRBJ2-4, with 10 bases that match TRBD1. Trimming removed 3 bases from V and 3 bases from J; junction bases left unmatched: 5. In germline, CDR1 is MGHRA, CDR2 YSYEKL. The CDR3 runs 16 residues. The CDR3 DNA reads TGCGCCAGCAGCCAGGGGACAGGGGTACTCAAAAACATTCAGTACTTC. Amino acids: CASSQGTGVLKNIQYF.